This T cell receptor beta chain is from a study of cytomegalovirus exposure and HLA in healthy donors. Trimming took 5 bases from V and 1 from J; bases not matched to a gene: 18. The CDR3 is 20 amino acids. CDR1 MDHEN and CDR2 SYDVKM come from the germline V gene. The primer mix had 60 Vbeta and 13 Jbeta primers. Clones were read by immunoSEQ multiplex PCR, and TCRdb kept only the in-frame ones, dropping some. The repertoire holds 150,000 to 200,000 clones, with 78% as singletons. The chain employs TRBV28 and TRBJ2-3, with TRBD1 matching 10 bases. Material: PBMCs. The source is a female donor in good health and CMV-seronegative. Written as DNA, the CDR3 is TGTGCCAGCAGTACAAGTTTTAGGAGGACAGGGGGAACCCGCACAGATACGCAGTATTTT. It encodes CASSTSFRRTGGTRTDTQYF.